The present T cell receptor beta chain was sequenced within a study of graft-versus-host responses after intestinal transplantation. As for the study in general: As for transplant type, recipients had multivisceral, liver-intestinal, or isolated intestinal grafts. Findings and caveats of the study: Investigators detected GvH clones in recipient marrow, with some emerging earlier in ileum or blood. Early post-transplant HvG declines showed an association with peak circulating GvH clone levels.

The germline V gene encodes CDR1 GTSNPN and CDR2 SVGIG (reference sequence). This CDR3 spans 12 amino acids. The V gene lost 2 bases and the J gene lost 8 bases, with 10 bases spanning the gap. This clone was found once. Its antigen is undetermined. Some clones are missing from TCRdb's copy, which holds only in-frame ones; the method was immunoSEQ multiplex PCR. The sample has over 100,000 clones; over 80% are singletons. This TCR derives from a human donor who received an intestinal transplant. This rearrangement joins TRBV30 to TRBJ1-3; no clear D. This sample comprised unstimulated CD4+ T cells sorted from spleen or lymph node cells, obtained before intestinal transplant. CDR3 in amino acids: CAWSPTRDTIYF. DNA of the CDR3: TGTGCCTGGAGTCCCACACGAGACACCATATATTTT. Full variable domain (outside the CDR3, taken from reference TRBV30 and TRBJ1-3): SQTIHQWPATLVQPVGSPLSLECTVEGTSNPNLYWYRQAAGRGLQLLFYSVGIGQISSEVPQNLSASRPQDRQFILSSKKLLLSDSGFYLCAWSPTRDTIYFGEGSWLTVV.